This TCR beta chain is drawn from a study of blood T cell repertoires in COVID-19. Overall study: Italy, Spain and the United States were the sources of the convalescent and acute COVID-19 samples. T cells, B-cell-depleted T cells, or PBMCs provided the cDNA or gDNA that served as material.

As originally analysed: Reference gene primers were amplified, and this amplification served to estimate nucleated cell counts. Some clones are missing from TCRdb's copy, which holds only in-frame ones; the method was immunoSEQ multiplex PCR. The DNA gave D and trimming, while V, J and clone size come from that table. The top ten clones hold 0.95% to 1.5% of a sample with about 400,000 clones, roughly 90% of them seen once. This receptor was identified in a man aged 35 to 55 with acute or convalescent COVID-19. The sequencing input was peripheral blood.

Here the CDR3 DNA reads TGTGCCAGCAAGACTCCTAGCTCCTACGAGCAGTACTTC. It yields the protein CASKTPSSYEQYF. The J gene is TRBJ2-7, the V gene TRBV27, with D unresolved. The germline V gene has CDR1 MNHEY and CDR2 SMNVEV (reference sequence). Trimming pared 7 bases from V and 0 bases from J, leaving 10 bases between. CDR3 length equals 13 residues.